This TCR beta chain was found in a study of post-analysis software for immune sequencing data. Findings and caveats of the study: About 5 TRBV segments, including TRBV5-6, TRBV5-1 and TRBV20-1, were more frequent in patients than controls.

Unique molecular identifiers had been added to the TCR beta cDNA libraries. TCRdb analysed the PCR reads with MiXCR anew, one entry per CDR3 protein. This sample yields 450,000 or so distinct CDR3 sequences, of which roughly 45% are seen a single time; 9.5% to 13% belongs to the top ten. Only a few counts were recorded for this clonotype. Its antigen is unknown. The CDR3 covers 13 residues. CDR1 is DFQATT, CDR2 SNEGSKA, per germline (reference sequence). What was sequenced was blood. The sequence came from a girl between 5 and 17 years old with multiple sclerosis. The chain combines TRBV20-1 with TRBJ2-5, with D tentatively TRBD2 (6 bases). The chain's CDR3 is CSRHRAGEETQYF. CDR3 coding DNA: TGCAGCCGGCACAGAGCGGGCGAAGAGACCCAGTACTTC.